A single sample is the source of the 2 T cell receptor beta chains below, sequenced in a study of shared clonotypes between healthy human individuals. CD45RO-negative, CCR7-positively selected cells formed the naive CD8 fraction, excluding terminally differentiated effector memory CD45RA+ cells. Produced via immunoSEQ multiplex PCR; TCRdb's table is partial and in-frame only. This sample has 450,000 to 700,000 clones, with around 95% found just once. Material: naive CD8+ T cells sorted from blood. Source of these receptors: a woman in her twenties or thirties in good health.

The chain uses TRBV5-4 and TRBJ2-5; TRBD2 aligns across 9 bases. The trim removed 4 bases at V and 5 bases at J, leaving 12 bases unmatched. Germline V lookup: CDR1 SGHNT, CDR2 YYREEE (reference sequence). The CDR3 is 16 amino acids. DNA of the CDR3: TGTGCCAGCAGCCCTCGGCGGGAGGGTCGGGGTGAGACCCAGTACTTC. As protein: CASSPRREGRGETQYF.

The chain recombines TRBV19 with TRBJ1-1; TRBD1 is a possible D gene (5 bases). The germline V gene encodes CDR1 LNHDA and CDR2 SQIVND (reference sequence). V was clipped by 8 bases and J by 0 bases, with 10 bases between them. The CDR3 spans 13 residues. The CDR3 loop is CASRGSMNTEAFF. CDR3 bases: TGTGCCAGTCGGGGGAGCATGAACACTGAAGCTTTCTTT.